The sequence of this T cell receptor beta chain was determined in a study of a mutant IDH1 vaccine in newly diagnosed glioma. Study overall: At weeks 1, 3, 5, 7, 11, 15, 19 and 23, patients received a vaccination, eight in all. Standard pretreatment was either radiotherapy, temozolomide, or, for most, radiochemotherapy with temozolomide.

Sequencing used immunoSEQ multiplex PCR; TCRdb keeps in-frame clones, though not all of them. In the table there are about 55,000 clones, under 90% of which are singletons. This clone was seen only once. Its antigen is as yet unknown. Study findings and constraints: There were vaccine-induced immune responses in just under 95% of the patients.

Germline V CDR1 and CDR2: GTSNPN, SVGIG (reference sequence). The CDR3 runs 12 residues. With V trimmed by 4 bases and J by 4 bases, 1 base remained unmatched. Regarding time point: week 23, last vaccination. A 20-mer mutant IDH1 peptide at 300 ug was injected subcutaneously with topical imiquimod. Sample: PBMCs, taken from a glioma patient whose treatment included an IDH1 peptide vaccine. This TCR was recovered from a middle-aged man with glioma. This rearrangement joins TRBV30 to TRBJ1-1; 9 nucleotides align to TRBD1. CDR3 region: CAWTTGGTEAFF. The CDR3 DNA sequence: TGTGCCTGGACGACAGGGGGCACTGAAGCTTTCTTT.